These 25 T cell receptor beta chains share one sample of origin, sequenced in a study of CXCR3-negative and CXCR3-positive naive CD8 T cells. Study-wide results and caveats: Comparison of naive cells showed more hydrophobic TRB CDR3s in CXCR3-positive than in CXCR3-negative naive cells.

UMI-labeled TRB cDNA libraries were prepared by 5' RACE. TCRdb reprocessed the 5' RACE reads, keeping one entry per CDR3 protein, no DNA. The listing records 130,000 to 150,000 distinct CDR3 sequences. The antigens these receptors bind are not known. The sample taken for sequencing was naive CXCR3+ CD8+ T cells from blood. Noted subset: CD45RO-CCR7+CD27+CD95- naive CD8+ T cells expressing CXCR3 (TNR3+). The receptors were gathered from a human donor in good health. Some clones in this sample may be carry-over from other donors' samples.

The rearrangement links TRBV12-3 or TRBV12-4 to TRBJ2-7; the D call of TRBD2 rests on TCRdb alone, since no DNA is present to check it. The CDR3 spans 14 residues. CDR3 sequence: CASSHPPGDYEQYF.

The rearrangement uses TRBV29-1 and TRBJ2-7. The germline CDR1 and CDR2 sequences are SQVTM and ANQGSEA. The CDR3 totals 11 residues. CDR3 protein: CSVEDIYEQYF.

The J gene is TRBJ2-7, the V gene TRBV29-1. This CDR3 spans 13 amino acids. In germline, CDR1 is SQVTM, CDR2 ANQGSEA. The CDR3 protein is CSVEGGYSYEQYF.

The genes are TRBV7-8 and TRBJ1-2; TCRdb's D gene call, TRBD1, goes unchecked for lack of DNA. The germline V gene encodes CDR1 SGHVS and CDR2 FQNEAQ. This CDR3 has 16 amino acids. The CDR3 sequence: CASTPSGGGLYYGYTF.

The chain combines TRBV5-8 with TRBJ2-1; TCRdb proposes TRBD2, but this gene call is untestable without DNA. The CDR3 extends over 17 amino acids. Germline CDR1 reads SGHTS; CDR2 reads YDEGEE. The CDR3 region is CASSPTSGRTGYNEQFF.

The chain is built from TRBV7-6 and TRBJ2-3; TCRdb's D call, TRBD1, is unchecked because there is no DNA. CDR3 length: 15 residues. Germline assignment: CDR1 SGHVS and CDR2 FNYEAQ. The CDR3 protein is CASSLGQGATDTQYF.

The gene calls are TRBV20-1 and TRBJ2-7; TCRdb names TRBD2, which stays unverified in the absence of DNA. This CDR3 is 15 amino acids long. The germline V gene has CDR1 DFQATT and CDR2 SNEGSKA (reference sequence). The CDR3 region is CSAIPGLAVTYEQYF.

The chain has TRBV6-4 and TRBJ1-1. The CDR3 is 13 amino acids. Germline-derived CDR1 and CDR2 are MRHNA and SNTAGT. CDR3 in amino acids: CASRAWVGTEAFF.

V usage is TRBV9 and J usage is TRBJ2-7; the D gene TCRdb calls, TRBD1, cannot be checked with no DNA. Germline-derived CDR1 and CDR2 are SGDLS and YYNGEE. The CDR3 is made up of 14 amino acids. The CDR3 is CASSTGHSSFEQYF.

The chain joins TRBV12-3 or TRBV12-4 to TRBJ1-1; without DNA, the TCRdb call of TRBD1 cannot be checked. The CDR3 spans 18 residues. The CDR3 is CASSEGGGSELSNTEAFF.

The V and J genes are TRBV5-5 and TRBJ1-5; checking the TCRdb D call of TRBD1 is not possible without DNA. This CDR3 has 17 amino acids. CDR1 is SGHKS and CDR2 is YYEKEE in the germline V gene (reference sequence). This chain's CDR3 is CASSMTPRGSVNQPQHF.

The gene calls are TRBV4-3 and TRBJ1-3; without DNA, the TCRdb call of TRBD1 cannot be checked. The CDR3 length is 15 residues. Germline assignment: CDR1 LGHNA and CDR2 YSLEER. CDR3 amino acids: CASSSGISSGNTIYF.

The J gene is TRBJ2-1, the V gene TRBV7-9; no DNA is available, so the TRBD2 call from TCRdb remains unchecked. The CDR3 is 14 amino acids. Germline V gene lookup returns CDR1 SEHNR and CDR2 FQNEAQ (reference sequence). The CDR3 here is CASGEPGLANEQFF. Based on the CDR3 plus reference TRBV7-9 and TRBJ2-1, the full variable domain is DTGVSQNPRHKITKRGQNVTFRCDPISEHNRLYWYRQTLGQGPEFLTYFQNEAQLEKSRLLSDRFSAERPKGSFSTLEIQRTEQGDSAMYLCASGEPGLANEQFFGPGTRLTVL.

This chain links TRBV6-5 with TRBJ2-7; TCRdb gives TRBD2 as the D gene, but with no DNA this cannot be confirmed. This CDR3 spans 14 amino acids. The germline V gene encodes CDR1 MNHEY and CDR2 SVGAGI. The chain's CDR3 is CASSAGLAAYEQYF.

This chain uses TRBV20-1 with TRBJ1-2. Germline CDR1 and CDR2: DFQATT and SNEGSKA (reference sequence). This CDR3 region has 14 residues. CDR3 in amino acids: CSARDVQSDYGYTF.

The chain joins TRBV7-3 to TRBJ2-1; the TCRdb call, TRBD1, lacks DNA for checking. Germline-derived CDR1 and CDR2 are SGHTA and FQGTGA. The CDR3 has 17 residues. CDR3 in amino acids: CASSLIGGQGPYNEQFF.

V is TRBV9 and J is TRBJ1-5; TCRdb's D gene call, TRBD1, goes unchecked for lack of DNA. The CDR3 consists of 16 residues. Germline V gene lookup returns CDR1 SGDLS and CDR2 YYNGEE. The CDR3 region is CASSGKGDISNQPQHF.

The V call is TRBV30, the J call TRBJ2-7; TCRdb outputs TRBD2, but without DNA this stays unchecked. Germline CDR1 GTSNPN, CDR2 SVGIG (reference sequence). The CDR3 runs to 13 residues. The CDR3 region is CACDDSGEREQYF.

The chain couples TRBV20-1 to TRBJ2-5; TCRdb calls TRBD2, which cannot be checked without DNA. Germline values: CDR1 DFQATT, CDR2 SNEGSKA (reference sequence). The CDR3 contains 14 residues. The CDR3 here is CSARSSTGEETQYF.

The chain uses TRBV28 and TRBJ2-7; with no DNA, the TCRdb D assignment of TRBD2 cannot be verified. The CDR3 covers 13 residues. The germline CDR1 and CDR2 sequences are MDHEN and SYDVKM. The CDR3 sequence: CASSFSPILEQYF.

The J gene is TRBJ1-2, the V gene TRBV28. Looked up from germline, CDR1 is MDHEN and CDR2 is SYDVKM. The length of the CDR3 is 11 residues. CDR3 loop: CASSLEYGYTF.

The chain employs TRBV5-1 and TRBJ1-1. Looked up from germline, CDR1 is SGHRS and CDR2 is YFSETQ. CDR3 length: 15 amino acids. This chain's CDR3 is CASSLASGMNTEAFF.

The chain links TRBV20-1 to TRBJ2-7; the D gene TCRdb calls, TRBD1, cannot be checked with no DNA. The CDR3 has 14 residues. Germline-derived CDR1 and CDR2 are DFQATT and SNEGSKA (reference sequence). The CDR3 spells CSATGIGSSYEQYF.

V is TRBV7-3 and J is TRBJ2-1; TCRdb outputs TRBD1, but without DNA this stays unchecked. The CDR3 spans 15 residues. In germline, CDR1 is SGHTA, CDR2 FQGTGA. The CDR3 reads CASSLRGAPYNEQFF.

The chain couples TRBV5-6 to TRBJ1-2. The CDR3 contains 12 residues. Germline V gene sequence: CDR1 SGHDT, CDR2 YYEEEE. CDR3 residues: CASQRPLSGYTF.